Included here is one TCR beta chain sequence, with context. The authors' processing: Samples held a median of approximately 96,000 TCRs, range about 23,224–700,000. TCRdb independently ran MiXCR on the RACE reads; one entry per CDR3 protein. The V and J calls were not made by the authors but by TCRdb's processing. The sample holds about 190,000 distinct CDR3 sequences, about 25% seen once. This sample was included in a study of human T cells and chemical hapten exposure. Time point defined: patch test 3, about 24 weeks after DPC sensitization. Treatment denoted: therapeutic diphenylcyclopropenone sensitization with weekly scalp DPC. Only after blood had been drawn was each patch test applied. Before extraction, the whole blood was not fractionated, and total RNA was taken from it. Germline CDR1 reads DFQATT; CDR2 reads SNEGSKA (reference sequence). This CDR3 is 14 amino acids long. Trimming shortened V by 2 bases and J by 6 bases, and 11 bases separated the two germline ends.

The chain joins TRBV20-1 to TRBJ1-6; TRBD1 is a possible D gene (5 bases). The source material was whole blood, sampled in connection with sensitization to the hapten diphenylcyclopropenone (DPC). The receptor was derived from a woman aged 40 to 50 with alopecia areata. Some clones in this sample may be carry-over from other donors' samples. This CDR3 is CSARYTGGNSPLHF. The DNA of the CDR3 is TGCAGTGCTAGATATACTGGGGGTAATTCACCCCTCCACTTT.